This passage covers 18 T cell receptor beta chains from one sample sequenced in a study of Ad26.COV2.S vaccination and SARS-CoV-2 variants. Treatment noted: over 15 received Ad26.COV2.S at low or high dose, single or two shots; 5 received placebo; per-sample allocation not given. All samples were drawn on day 63, counting from the first vaccine or placebo injection. Using immunoSEQ multiplex PCR, the repertoire was profiled, and TCRdb retains in-frame clones only, with some absent. The sample lists 440,000 or so clones, less than 95% occurring once. Sequenced here: peripheral blood, sampled in a trial of Ad26.COV2.S vaccine versus placebo. These receptors came from a person aged 18-60 years who received the Ad26.COV2.S COVID-19 vaccine or a placebo.

The chain carries TRBV10-3 and TRBJ2-7; D is perhaps TRBD1 (6 bases). The CDR3 has 14 residues. Trimming removed 5 bases at V and 4 bases at J, with 15 bases between. The V gene's germline CDR1 is ENHRY and CDR2 SYGVKD. This CDR3 reads CAISTGDILYEQYF. The CDR3 DNA reads TGTGCCATCAGTACCGGGGACATCCTTTACGAGCAGTACTTC.

The rearrangement joins TRBV12-5 to TRBJ2-1, with TRBD1 identical over 10 bases. V dropped 0 bases and J dropped 7; count of bases not matched to a gene: 9. The CDR3 covers 17 residues. Germline values: CDR1 LGHNT, CDR2 FRNRAP. The CDR3 DNA reads TGTGCTAGTGGTTTGGTAAAAATGACAGGGGGCCTTAATGAGCAGTTCTTC. It yields the protein CASGLVKMTGGLNEQFF.

This rearrangement joins TRBV29-1 to TRBJ2-3; no reliable D call. V lost 0 bases to trimming and J lost 5 bases, with 15 bases between them. Looked up from germline, CDR1 is SQVTM and CDR2 is ANQGSEA. The CDR3 sequence is 15 residues long. CDR3 sequence: CSVEEVWSEVDTQYF. The CDR3 nucleotides read TGCAGCGTTGAAGAGGTCTGGAGCGAGGTAGATACGCAGTATTTT.

This clone was found once. The rearrangement links TRBV6-2 or TRBV6-3 to TRBJ2-1; the D is unclear. V lost 2 bases, J lost 6 bases, and 8 bases lay in between. Germline CDR1 MNHEY, CDR2 SVGEGT. The CDR3 loop spans 13 amino acids. The CDR3 nucleotides read TGTGCCAGCAGTTACGGTCGGGTCAATGAGCAGTTCTTC. Translating gives CASSYGRVNEQFF.

This chain uses TRBV7-2 with TRBJ2-1, with 7 bases aligning to TRBD2. The CDR3 covers 14 residues. From germline, CDR1 is SGHTA and CDR2 FQGNSA. Trimming cost V 6 bases and J 7 bases; bases outside gene matches: 9. CDR3 residues: CASSFNWGGNEQFF. DNA for the CDR3: TGTGCCAGCAGTTTTAATTGGGGGGGTAATGAGCAGTTCTTC.

J is TRBJ1-2 and V is TRBV27; maybe TRBD1 (5 bases). V was clipped by 4 bases and J by 4 bases, with 25 bases between them. Germline V CDR1 and CDR2: MNHEY, SMNVEV (reference sequence). The length of the CDR3 is 18 residues. The CDR3: CASSSRVRAGRGTYGYTF. CDR3 nucleotides: TGTGCCAGCAGTTCGCGTGTGAGGGCCGGGCGGGGGACCTATGGCTACACCTTC.

The V gene is TRBV14, the J gene TRBJ2-2; weak D call: TRBD1 (5 bases). This CDR3 is built from 16 residues. In germline, CDR1 is SGHDN, CDR2 FVKESK. The V gene lost 0 bases and the J gene lost 1 base, with 9 bases spanning the gap. The CDR3 loop reads CASSQELTVNTGELFF. The CDR3 DNA is TGTGCCAGCAGCCAAGAGCTGACAGTGAACACCGGGGAGCTGTTTTTT.

V is TRBV2 and J is TRBJ1-6, with D tentatively TRBD1 (6 bases). The CDR3 has 15 amino acids. Per germline, CDR1 SNHLY and CDR2 FYNNEI. The ends were cut back, 2 bases at V and 9 bases at J, with 14 bases in the middle. CDR3 residues: CASSENRPGVSPLHF. CDR3 in DNA: TGTGCCAGCAGTGAAAACAGGCCAGGGGTTTCACCCCTCCACTTT.

This clone was recorded once. This sequence joins TRBV29-1 and TRBJ2-3; D remains ambiguous. Germline values: CDR1 SQVTM, CDR2 ANQGSEA. There are 12 residues in the CDR3. The V end lost 3 bases, the J end lost 6 bases, and 10 bases lay between the germline ends. The CDR3 sequence is CSVESLMDTQYF. The DNA of the CDR3 is TGCAGCGTTGAGAGTCTGATGGATACGCAGTATTTT.

This chain's CDR3 is CASTGGSYTGELFF. Written as DNA, the CDR3 is TGTGCCAGCACTGGCGGGAGTTACACCGGGGAGCTGTTTTTT. This sequence joins TRBV28 and TRBJ2-2, with 7 bases identical to TRBD2. J gave up 3 bases and V 7 bases, and 5 bases lay outside the gene matches. The CDR3 totals 14 residues. Germline assignment: CDR1 MDHEN and CDR2 SYDVKM.

This chain links TRBV19 with TRBJ1-1, with D possibly matching TRBD1 (6 bases). V shed 4 bases and J shed 9 bases, with 18 bases lying between them. The CDR3 has 14 amino acids. Germline V gene lookup returns CDR1 LNHDA and CDR2 SQIVND (reference sequence). As DNA, the CDR3 is TGTGCCAGTAGTACACAGGGTCGGAAGGGAAAAGCTTTCTTT. Translated, it gives CASSTQGRKGKAFF.

The rearrangement links TRBV6-2 or TRBV6-3 to TRBJ1-5, with D tentatively TRBD1 (5 bases). CDR3 length: 15 amino acids. V lost 2 bases to trimming and J lost 3 bases, with 11 bases between them. CDR1 and CDR2 from the germline V gene are MNHEY and SVGEGT. CDR3 coding DNA: TGTGCCAGCAGTTACACGGCAGGGTACAATCAGCCCCAGCATTTT. Its protein product is CASSYTAGYNQPQHF.

CDR3 residues: CAWSLQGNHGYTF. The CDR3 nucleotides are TGTGCCTGGAGCCTGCAGGGGAACCATGGCTACACCTTC. The V and J genes are TRBV30 and TRBJ1-2; D possibly corresponds to TRBD1 (6 bases). This CDR3 has 13 amino acids. CDR1 is GTSNPN, CDR2 SVGIG, per germline (reference sequence). V was trimmed by 3 bases and J by 6 bases, leaving 14 bases between them.

The rearrangement uses TRBV18 and TRBJ1-3; D remains ambiguous. This CDR3 spans 13 amino acids. Germline values: CDR1 KGHSH, CDR2 LQKENI. The ends were cut back, 4 bases at V and 6 bases at J, with 10 bases in the middle. The CDR3 region has the DNA TGTGCCAGCTCACAAGACACCGTAAACACCATATATTTT. Translating it yields CASSQDTVNTIYF.

This clone was observed a handful of times. The genes are TRBV5-4 and TRBJ2-1, with TRBD2 matching 15 bases. The CDR3 totals 17 residues. Germline CDR1 reads SGHNT; CDR2 reads YYREEE (reference sequence). V shed 4 bases and J 7 bases; nucleotides not matched to a gene: 9. As DNA, the CDR3 is TGTGCCAGCAGCGGGGGACTAGCGGGAGGCCCCCGGAATGAGCAGTTCTTC. It yields the protein CASSGGLAGGPRNEQFF. Together with reference TRBV5-4 and TRBJ2-1, the CDR3 gives the full variable domain: ETGVTQSPTHLIKTRGQQVTLRCSSQSGHNTVSWYQQALGQGPQFIFQYYREEENGRGNFPPRFSGLQFPNYSSELNVNALELDDSALYLCASSGGLAGGPRNEQFFGPGTRLTVL.

The chain recombines TRBV19 with TRBJ1-4; a weak D match, TRBD1 (5 bases). The CDR3 is 13 amino acids. Germline V gene lookup returns CDR1 LNHDA and CDR2 SQIVND (reference sequence). V was pared by 6 bases and J by 8 bases, with 13 bases between. Written as DNA, the CDR3 is TGTGCCAGTAGCCCCTACCAGGGCGAAAAACTGTTTTTT. Its translation: CASSPYQGEKLFF.

The rearrangement uses TRBV19 and TRBJ2-3; 14 bases are a match to TRBD2. J lost 2 bases, V lost 7 bases, and 14 bases had no gene match. Looked up from germline, CDR1 is LNHDA and CDR2 is SQIVND (reference sequence). CDR3 length: 19 amino acids. CDR3 sequence reads: CASMDFGTSGRLDTDTQYF. CDR3 nucleotides: TGTGCCAGTATGGATTTCGGGACTAGCGGGAGATTGGACACAGATACGCAGTATTTT. Full variable domain (remainder filled in from reference TRBV19 and TRBJ2-3): DGGITQSPKYLFRKEGQNVTLSCEQNLNHDAMYWYRQDPGQGLRLIYYSQIVNDFQKGDIAEGYSVSREKKESFPLTVTSAQKNPTAFYLCASMDFGTSGRLDTDTQYFGPGTRLTVL.

The chain combines TRBV4-2 with TRBJ2-5; D not certain. The CDR3 runs 14 residues. CDR1 and CDR2 (germline): LGHNA, YNFKEQ. With 1 base removed from V and 5 bases from J, the gap between germline ends came to 11 bases. The CDR3, as DNA: TGTGCCAGCAGCCAAGGGTCGATGGTGGAGACCCAGTACTTC. The encoded protein is CASSQGSMVETQYF.